This paragraph covers one T cell receptor (beta chain) sequence. CDR1 is SGHNT, CDR2 YYREEE, per germline (reference sequence). Trimming took 4 bases from V and 2 from J; bases not matched to a gene: 7. The CDR3 has 16 residues. Participants' own reports of clinical history determined their cohort assignment. The sample is drawn from a study of blood T cell repertoires in COVID-19. For the study at large: Researchers got acute and convalescent COVID-19 samples from the United States, Italy and Spain.

The assay was immunoSEQ multiplex PCR, and TCRdb's table has in-frame clones only and misses some. This table has 300,000 to 350,000 clones, 88% appearing once. This clonotype was obtained from a man younger than 45 who had recovered from COVID-19. The gene calls are TRBV5-4 and TRBJ2-2; 8 bases are a match to TRBD2. The sample comprised PBMCs or T cells enriched from blood (not recorded which). In nucleotides, the CDR3 is TGTGCCAGCAGCACCGGAGCGGGGGTTAACACCGGGGAGCTGTTTTTT. As protein: CASSTGAGVNTGELFF.